Presented here are 16 T cell receptor beta chains from one specimen sequenced in a study of beta chain features in type 1 diabetes. General study results and limits: Moderately but significantly shorter TCRB CDR3s were found in Type 1 diabetes patients in all four CD4+ subsets.

Expressed TCRB transcripts got sequenced, as all isolated RNA was reverse transcribed. Sequencing was performed with immunoSEQ multiplex PCR; in TCRdb, only in-frame clones are kept and a portion is missing. The sample records 640,000 or so clones, 13% being singletons. No antigens are known for them. Sample: naive CD4+ T cells from blood. The receptors here all came from a man aged 18 to 29 with type 1 diabetes.

This clone has just a few counts. The chain is built from TRBV19 and TRBJ2-1; 10 nucleotides agree with TRBD1. Germline V CDR1 and CDR2: LNHDA, SQIVND (reference sequence). The CDR3 runs 17 residues. After removal of 6 bases from V and 9 bases from J, the junction contained 17 bases not matched to a gene. Here the CDR3 reads CASSRGGQGGFWSEQFF. The CDR3 nucleotides are TGTGCCAGTAGCCGAGGCGGACAGGGGGGGTTTTGGTCTGAGCAGTTCTTC.

The chain joins TRBV6-5 to TRBJ1-1; 9 bases align to TRBD1. Looked up from germline, CDR1 is MNHEY and CDR2 is SVGAGI. The CDR3 length is 15 residues. V was pared by 2 bases and J by 4 bases, with 5 bases of the junction left unmatched. This CDR3 is CASSYIGDRATEAFF. In DNA, the CDR3 is TGTGCCAGCAGTTACATAGGGGACAGGGCCACTGAAGCTTTCTTT.

This clone was observed a few times. Other DNA sequences in this sample translate to the same CDR3. The gene calls are TRBV30 and TRBJ2-3; D is unresolved. V gave up 1 base and J gave up 0 bases, with 2 bases separating them. This CDR3 is built from 12 residues. The germline CDR1 and CDR2 sequences are GTSNPN and SVGIG (reference sequence). The CDR3 coding sequence is TGTGCCTGGAGTGGAAGCACAGATACGCAGTATTTT. Its translation is CAWSGSTDTQYF. Full variable domain (outside the CDR3, taken from reference TRBV30 and TRBJ2-3): SQTIHQWPATLVQPVGSPLSLECTVEGTSNPNLYWYRQAAGRGLQLLFYSVGIGQISSEVPQNLSASRPQDRQFILSSKKLLLSDSGFYLCAWSGSTDTQYFGPGTRLTVL.

The V gene is TRBV11-2, the J gene TRBJ1-1, with unresolved D. The V end was cut by 5 bases, the J end by 1 base, with 2 bases between. The CDR3 loop spans 11 amino acids. Germline CDR1 is SGHAT and CDR2 is FQNNGV. The CDR3 protein is CASSANTEAFF. CDR3 bases: TGTGCCAGCAGCGCGAACACTGAAGCTTTCTTT.

With regard to this clone: A junction end diverges from the germline sequence, so it may reflect a read error. The chain uses TRBV7-9 and TRBJ1-3; D not certain. CDR3 length equals 14 residues. Germline-derived CDR1 and CDR2 are SEHNR and FQNEAQ (reference sequence). As DNA, the CDR3 is TGTGCCAGCAGCTTAAGAGGCTCTGGACACACCATATATTTT. It yields the protein CASSLRGSGHTIYF.

The chain joins TRBV6-1 to TRBJ1-1, with a tentative D call TRBD1 (5 bases). This CDR3 spans 15 amino acids. Trimming pared 3 bases from V and 4 bases from J, leaving 15 bases between. Germline V CDR1 and CDR2: MNHNS, SASEGT. The CDR3 coding sequence is TGTGCCAGCAGTGAGGGGGGAGGGCCCTCCACTGAAGCTTTCTTT. Translated, it gives CASSEGGGPSTEAFF.

The V and J genes are TRBV14 and TRBJ1-1; D unclear. Germline assignment: CDR1 SGHDN and CDR2 FVKESK. CDR3 length equals 12 residues. The V end lost 0 bases, the J end lost 11 bases, and 10 bases lay between the germline ends. Here the CDR3 DNA reads TGTGCCAGCAGCCAAGAGGGCAGGAGGGCTTTCTTT. This encodes CASSQEGRRAFF. The full variable domain, in which reference TRBV14 and TRBJ1-1 provide the parts outside the CDR3, is EAGVTQFPSHSVIEKGQTVTLRCDPISGHDNLYWYRRVMGKEIKFLLHFVKESKQDESGMPNNRFLAERTGGTYSTLKVQPAELEDSGVYFCASSQEGRRAFFGQGTRLTVV.

This clone was detected only a few times. The chain recombines TRBV28 with TRBJ2-3, with 8 bases matching TRBD2. With 3 bases clipped from V and 6 bases from J, the junction kept 8 bases outside the gene matches. The CDR3 consists of 15 residues. Germline CDR1 is MDHEN and CDR2 is SYDVKM. The CDR3 sequence is CASSFARGARDTQYF. CDR3 bases: TGTGCCAGCAGTTTCGCGCGGGGGGCCCGGGATACGCAGTATTTT.

There are a few counts of this clone. The identical CDR3 is also encoded by other nucleotide sequences in the sample. The chain has TRBV30 and TRBJ1-1; 8 nucleotides line up with TRBD1. Germline trimming cut 5 bases from V and 4 bases from J; bases unmatched to any gene: 6. CDR3 length: 13 residues. Germline-derived CDR1 and CDR2 are GTSNPN and SVGIG (reference sequence). The CDR3 region is CAWETGGGTEAFF. CDR3 bases: TGTGCCTGGGAAACAGGGGGAGGCACTGAAGCTTTCTTT.

V usage is TRBV7-9 and J usage is TRBJ2-7, with 11 bases aligning to TRBD1. V lost 6 bases and J lost 4; bases outside the gene matches: 5. CDR3 length: 14 amino acids. Germline V gene sequence: CDR1 SEHNR, CDR2 FQNEAQ (reference sequence). The CDR3 protein is CASSRTGGAYEQYF. In nucleotides, the CDR3 is TGTGCCAGCAGTCGGACAGGGGGCGCATACGAGCAGTACTTC.

The V call is TRBV20-1, the J call TRBJ2-3; D ambiguous. CDR1 DFQATT and CDR2 SNEGSKA come from the germline V gene (reference sequence). Trimming took 6 bases from V and 8 from J, leaving 12 bases between them. The CDR3 consists of 11 residues. As DNA, the CDR3 is TGCAGTGCCTCAGCAGTTGGTACGCAGTATTTT. Translated, it gives CSASAVGTQYF.

This clone was observed a few times. V usage is TRBV29-1 and J usage is TRBJ2-1; D is possibly TRBD2 (5 bases). Germline V gives CDR1 SQVTM, CDR2 ANQGSEA. The CDR3 totals 17 residues. V lost 1 base and J lost 1, with 17 bases in between. In DNA, the CDR3 is TGCAGCGTTGAAGGGGTGGGGAGCACGGGTTCCTACAATGAGCAGTTCTTC. Amino acid sequence: CSVEGVGSTGSYNEQFF.

This clone was seen more than once but under ten times. A read error may account for a junction end that differs from germline. V usage is TRBV7-3 and J usage is TRBJ2-7; tentatively, D is TRBD1 (5 bases). The CDR3 runs to 15 residues. Germline CDR1 and CDR2: SGHTA and FQGTGA. The CDR3 sequence: CASSVTGTAGYEQYF. DNA for the CDR3: TGTGCCAGCAGCGTAACAGGTACAGCCGGCTACGAGCAGTACTTC.

This clone was found a few times. This sequence joins TRBV5-6 and TRBJ2-2; possibly TRBD1 for D (5 bases). This CDR3 is 14 amino acids long. CDR1 and CDR2 from the germline V gene are SGHDT and YYEEEE. Trimming removed 5 bases from V and 0 bases from J, with 8 bases in between. The CDR3, as DNA: TGTGCCAGCAGGAACAGGCCGAACACCGGGGAGCTGTTTTTT. Protein sequence: CASRNRPNTGELFF.

A few counts support this clone. The genes are TRBV18 and TRBJ1-1; D is perhaps TRBD1 (6 bases). Trimming took off 6 bases at V and 11 bases at J, with 10 bases between the two ends. CDR1 is KGHSH, CDR2 LQKENI, per germline. The CDR3 contains 10 residues. As DNA, the CDR3 is TGTGCCAGCTCTACGCAGGGGGCTTTCTTT. This gives the protein CASSTQGAFF.

This clone was found a few times. The V gene is TRBV7-9, the J gene TRBJ1-1, with D perhaps TRBD1 (6 bases). The CDR3 loop spans 18 amino acids. The germline V and J ends were trimmed by 0 bases and 1 base, with 18 bases remaining between them. Germline V gene data show CDR1 as SEHNR and CDR2 as FQNEAQ (reference sequence). This chain's CDR3 is CASSLAYQNRATNTEAFF. The CDR3 region has the DNA TGTGCCAGCAGCTTAGCCTACCAGAACAGGGCGACGAACACTGAAGCTTTCTTT.